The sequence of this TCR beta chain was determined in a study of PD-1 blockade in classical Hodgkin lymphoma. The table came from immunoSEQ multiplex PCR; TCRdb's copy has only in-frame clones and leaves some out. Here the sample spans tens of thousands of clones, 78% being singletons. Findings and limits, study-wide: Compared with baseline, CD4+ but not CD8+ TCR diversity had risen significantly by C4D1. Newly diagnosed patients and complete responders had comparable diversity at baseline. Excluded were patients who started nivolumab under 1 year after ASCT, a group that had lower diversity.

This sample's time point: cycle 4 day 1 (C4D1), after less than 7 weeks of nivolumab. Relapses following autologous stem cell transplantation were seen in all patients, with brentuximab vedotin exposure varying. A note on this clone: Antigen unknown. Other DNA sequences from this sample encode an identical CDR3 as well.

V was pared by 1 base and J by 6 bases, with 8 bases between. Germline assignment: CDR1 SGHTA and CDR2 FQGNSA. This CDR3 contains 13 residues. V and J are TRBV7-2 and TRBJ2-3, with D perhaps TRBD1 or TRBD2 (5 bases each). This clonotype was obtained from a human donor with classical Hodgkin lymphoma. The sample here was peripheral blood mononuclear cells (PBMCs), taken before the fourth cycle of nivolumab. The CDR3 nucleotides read TGTGCCAGCAGCTTAGAATGGGGGGATACGCAGTATTTT. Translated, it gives CASSLEWGDTQYF.